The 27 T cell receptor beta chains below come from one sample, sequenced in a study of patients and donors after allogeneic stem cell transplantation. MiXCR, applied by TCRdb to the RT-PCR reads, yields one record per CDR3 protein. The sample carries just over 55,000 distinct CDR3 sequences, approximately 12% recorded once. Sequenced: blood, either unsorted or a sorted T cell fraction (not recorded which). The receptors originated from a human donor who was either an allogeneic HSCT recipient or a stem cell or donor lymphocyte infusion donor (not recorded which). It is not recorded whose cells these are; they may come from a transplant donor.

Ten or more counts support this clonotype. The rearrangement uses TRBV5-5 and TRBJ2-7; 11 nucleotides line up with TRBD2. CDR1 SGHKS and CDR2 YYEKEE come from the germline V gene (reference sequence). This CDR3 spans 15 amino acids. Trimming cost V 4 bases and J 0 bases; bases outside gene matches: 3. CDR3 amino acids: CASSPTSGSSYEQYF. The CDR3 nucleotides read TGTGCCAGCAGCCCAACTAGCGGGAGCTCCTACGAGCAGTACTTC.

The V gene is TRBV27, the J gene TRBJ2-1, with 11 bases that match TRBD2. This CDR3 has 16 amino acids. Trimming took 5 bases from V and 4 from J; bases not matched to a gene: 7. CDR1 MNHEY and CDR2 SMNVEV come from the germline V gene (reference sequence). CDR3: CASSPLTSGVYNEQFF. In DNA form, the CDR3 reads TGTGCCAGCAGTCCTTTGACTAGCGGGGTTTACAATGAGCAGTTCTTC.

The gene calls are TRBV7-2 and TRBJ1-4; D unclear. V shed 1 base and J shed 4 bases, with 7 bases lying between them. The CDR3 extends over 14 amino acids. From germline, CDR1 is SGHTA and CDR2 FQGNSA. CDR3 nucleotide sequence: TGTGCCAGCAGCTTAGGCACCTTTAATGAAAAACTGTTTTTT. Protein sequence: CASSLGTFNEKLFF.

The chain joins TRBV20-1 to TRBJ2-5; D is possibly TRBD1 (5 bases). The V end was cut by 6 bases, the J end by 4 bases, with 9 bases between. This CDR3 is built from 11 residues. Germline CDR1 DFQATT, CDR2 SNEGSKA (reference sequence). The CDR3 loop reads CSAPRGETQYF. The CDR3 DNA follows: TGCAGTGCCCCAAGGGGAGAGACCCAGTACTTC.

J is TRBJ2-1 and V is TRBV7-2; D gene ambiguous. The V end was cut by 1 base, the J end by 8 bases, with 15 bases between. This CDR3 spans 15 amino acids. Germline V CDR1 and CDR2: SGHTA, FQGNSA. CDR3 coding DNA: TGTGCCAGCAGCTTAGGAATCCCGGCAGGCGATGAGCAGTTCTTC. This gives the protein CASSLGIPAGDEQFF.

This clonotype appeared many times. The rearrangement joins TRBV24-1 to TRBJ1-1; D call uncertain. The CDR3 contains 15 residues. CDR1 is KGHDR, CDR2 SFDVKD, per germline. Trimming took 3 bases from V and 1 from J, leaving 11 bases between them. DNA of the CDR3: TGTGCCACCAGTGATGCCAGAAGCCCGAACACTGAAGCTTTCTTT. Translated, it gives CATSDARSPNTEAFF.

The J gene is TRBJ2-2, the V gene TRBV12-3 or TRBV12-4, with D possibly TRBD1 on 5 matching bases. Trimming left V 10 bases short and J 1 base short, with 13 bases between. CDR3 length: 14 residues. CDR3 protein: CATSRVGNTGELFF. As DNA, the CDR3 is TGTGCCACAAGCAGGGTTGGGAACACCGGGGAGCTGTTTTTT.

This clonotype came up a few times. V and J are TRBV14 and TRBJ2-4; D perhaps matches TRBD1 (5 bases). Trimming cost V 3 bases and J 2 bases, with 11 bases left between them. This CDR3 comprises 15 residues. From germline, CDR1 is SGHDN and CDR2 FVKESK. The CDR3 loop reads CASSQQGAPKNIQYF. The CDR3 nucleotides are TGTGCCAGCAGCCAGCAGGGTGCGCCCAAAAACATTCAGTACTTC.

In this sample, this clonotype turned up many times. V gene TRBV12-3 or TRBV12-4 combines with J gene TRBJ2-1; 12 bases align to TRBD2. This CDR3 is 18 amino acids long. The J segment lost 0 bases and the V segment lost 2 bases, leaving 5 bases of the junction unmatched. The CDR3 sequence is CASSLRTSGISSYNEQFF. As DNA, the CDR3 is TGTGCCAGCAGTTTAAGGACTAGCGGGATTAGCTCCTACAATGAGCAGTTCTTC.

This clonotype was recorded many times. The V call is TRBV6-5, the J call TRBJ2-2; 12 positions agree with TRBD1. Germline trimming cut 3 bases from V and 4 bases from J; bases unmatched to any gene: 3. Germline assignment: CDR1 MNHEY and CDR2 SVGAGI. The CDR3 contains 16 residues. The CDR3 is CASSYSGQGATGELFF. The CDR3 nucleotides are TGTGCCAGCAGTTATTCGGGACAGGGGGCCACCGGGGAGCTGTTTTTT.

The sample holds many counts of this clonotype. The CDR3 is CASGGTRGTRGELFF. As DNA, the CDR3 is TGTGCCAGCGGCGGGACTAGAGGTACTCGCGGGGAGCTGTTTTTT. The rearrangement links TRBV3-1 to TRBJ2-2; 8 bases are a match to TRBD2. This CDR3 spans 15 amino acids. The J segment lost 7 bases and the V segment lost 8 bases, leaving 12 bases of the junction unmatched. Germline CDR1 and CDR2: LGHDT and YNNKEL (reference sequence). Full variable domain (rest looked up from reference TRBV3-1 and TRBJ2-2): DTAVSQTPKYLVTQMGNDKSIKCEQNLGHDTMYWYKQDSKKFLKIMFSYNNKELIINETVPNRFSPKSPDKAHLNLHINSLELGDSAVYFCASGGTRGTRGELFFGEGSRLTVL.

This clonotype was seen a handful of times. Written as DNA, the CDR3 is TGTGCCAGCAGTTTAGTGGGGACCTCGGGTTCTCAGTTCTTC. Protein product: CASSLVGTSGSQFF. V and J are TRBV12-3 or TRBV12-4 and TRBJ2-1; the D call may be TRBD1 or TRBD2 (5 bases each). This CDR3 is built from 14 residues. V was clipped by 1 base and J by 13 bases, with 17 bases between them.

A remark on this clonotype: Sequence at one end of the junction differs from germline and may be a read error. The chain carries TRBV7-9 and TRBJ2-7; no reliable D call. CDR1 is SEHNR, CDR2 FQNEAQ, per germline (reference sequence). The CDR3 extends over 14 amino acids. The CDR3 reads CASSPLGPAYKQYF. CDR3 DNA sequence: TGTGCCAGCAGTCCTCTCGGCCCTGCCTACAAGCAGTACTTC. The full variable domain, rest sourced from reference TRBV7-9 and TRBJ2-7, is DTGVSQNPRHKITKRGQNVTFRCDPISEHNRLYWYRQTLGQGPEFLTYFQNEAQLEKSRLLSDRFSAERPKGSFSTLEIQRTEQGDSAMYLCASSPLGPAYKQYFGPGTRLTVT.

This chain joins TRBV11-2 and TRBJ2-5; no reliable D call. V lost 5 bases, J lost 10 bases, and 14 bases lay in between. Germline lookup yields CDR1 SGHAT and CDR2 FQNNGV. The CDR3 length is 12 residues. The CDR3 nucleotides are TGTGCCAGCAGCGAAGGCCGCCCAGGCCAGTACTTC. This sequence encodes CASSEGRPGQYF.

In nucleotides, the CDR3 is TGTGCCAGCAGTTTCATCGGAGGCGGGAGAGGGGAGACCCAGTACTTC. Amino acid sequence: CASSFIGGGRGETQYF. The chain employs TRBV7-6 and TRBJ2-5, with 7 bases that match TRBD2. In germline, CDR1 is SGHVS, CDR2 FNYEAQ. This CDR3 comprises 16 residues. V trimming: 6 bases; J trimming: 5 bases; junction bases outside the gene matches: 15.

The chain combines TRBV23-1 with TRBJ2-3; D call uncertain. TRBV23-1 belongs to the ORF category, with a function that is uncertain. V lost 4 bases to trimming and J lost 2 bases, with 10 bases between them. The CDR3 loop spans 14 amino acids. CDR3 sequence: CASSPMTPTDTQYF. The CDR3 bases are TGCGCCAGCAGTCCGATGACACCCACAGATACGCAGTATTTT.

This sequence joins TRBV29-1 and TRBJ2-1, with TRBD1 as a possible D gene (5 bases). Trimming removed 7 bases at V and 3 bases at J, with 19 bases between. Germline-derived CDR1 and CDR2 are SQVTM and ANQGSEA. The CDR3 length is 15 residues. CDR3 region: CSATQALGLYNEQFF. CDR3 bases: TGCAGCGCCACACAGGCGCTAGGGCTCTACAATGAGCAGTTCTTC.

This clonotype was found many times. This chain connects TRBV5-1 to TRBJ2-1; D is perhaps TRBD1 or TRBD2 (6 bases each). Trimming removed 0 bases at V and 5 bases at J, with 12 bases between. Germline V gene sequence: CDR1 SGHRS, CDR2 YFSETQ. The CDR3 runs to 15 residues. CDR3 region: CASSLALGGHNEQFF. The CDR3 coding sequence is TGCGCCAGCAGCTTGGCGTTAGGGGGGCACAATGAGCAGTTCTTC. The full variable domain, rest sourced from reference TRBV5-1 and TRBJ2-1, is KAGVTQTPRYLIKTRGQQVTLSCSPISGHRSVSWYQQTPGQGLQFLFEYFSETQRNKGNFPGRFSGRQFSNSRSEMNVSTLELGDSALYLCASSLALGGHNEQFFGPGTRLTVL.

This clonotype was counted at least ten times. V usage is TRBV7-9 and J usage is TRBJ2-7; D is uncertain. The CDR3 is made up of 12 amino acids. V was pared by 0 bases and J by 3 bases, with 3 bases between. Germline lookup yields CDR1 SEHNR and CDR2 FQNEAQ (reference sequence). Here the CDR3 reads CASSLALYEQYF. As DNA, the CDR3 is TGTGCCAGCAGCTTAGCTCTCTACGAGCAGTACTTC.

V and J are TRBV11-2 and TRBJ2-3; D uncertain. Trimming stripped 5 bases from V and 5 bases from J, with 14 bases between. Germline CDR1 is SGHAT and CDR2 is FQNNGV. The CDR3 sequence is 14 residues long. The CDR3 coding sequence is TGTGCCAGCAGCCCCCCCCCGGCGGTAGATACGCAGTATTTT. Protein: CASSPPPAVDTQYF.

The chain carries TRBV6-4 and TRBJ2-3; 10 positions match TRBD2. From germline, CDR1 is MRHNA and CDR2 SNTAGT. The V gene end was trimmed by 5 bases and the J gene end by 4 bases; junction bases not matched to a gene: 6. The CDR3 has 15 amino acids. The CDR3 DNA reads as TGTGCCAGCAGTTCTAGCGGGAGAAAGGCAGATACGCAGTATTTT. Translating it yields CASSSSGRKADTQYF.

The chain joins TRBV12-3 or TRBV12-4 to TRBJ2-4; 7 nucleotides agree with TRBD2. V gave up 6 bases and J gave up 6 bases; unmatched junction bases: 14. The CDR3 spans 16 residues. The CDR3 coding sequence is TGTGCCAGCAGCCCATTCGCGGGGAGGGGTACAAACATTCAGTACTTC. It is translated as CASSPFAGRGTNIQYF.

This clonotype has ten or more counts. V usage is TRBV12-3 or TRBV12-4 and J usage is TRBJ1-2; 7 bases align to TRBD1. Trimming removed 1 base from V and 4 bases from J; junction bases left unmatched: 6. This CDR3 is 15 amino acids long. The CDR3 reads CASSLEGTVIYGYTF. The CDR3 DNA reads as TGTGCCAGCAGTTTAGAAGGGACAGTCATCTATGGCTACACCTTC.

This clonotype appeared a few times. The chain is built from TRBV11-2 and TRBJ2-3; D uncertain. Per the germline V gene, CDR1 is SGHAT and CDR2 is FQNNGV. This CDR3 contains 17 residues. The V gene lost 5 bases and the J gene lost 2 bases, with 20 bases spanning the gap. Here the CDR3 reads CASSPPAALFYTDTQYF. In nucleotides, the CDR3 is TGTGCCAGCAGCCCCCCGGCGGCTTTATTTTACACAGATACGCAGTATTTT.

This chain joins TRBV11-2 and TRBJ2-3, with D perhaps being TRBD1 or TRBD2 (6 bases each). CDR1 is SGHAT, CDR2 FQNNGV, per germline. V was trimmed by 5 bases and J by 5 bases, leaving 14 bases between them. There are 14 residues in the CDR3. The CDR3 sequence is CASSPGGGVDTQYF. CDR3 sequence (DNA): TGTGCCAGCAGCCCCGGAGGGGGTGTAGATACGCAGTATTTT. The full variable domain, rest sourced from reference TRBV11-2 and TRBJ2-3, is EAGVAQSPRYKIIEKRQSVAFWCNPISGHATLYWYQQILGQGPKLLIQFQNNGVVDDSQLPKDRFSAERLKGVDSTLKIQPAKLEDSAVYLCASSPGGGVDTQYFGPGTRLTVL.

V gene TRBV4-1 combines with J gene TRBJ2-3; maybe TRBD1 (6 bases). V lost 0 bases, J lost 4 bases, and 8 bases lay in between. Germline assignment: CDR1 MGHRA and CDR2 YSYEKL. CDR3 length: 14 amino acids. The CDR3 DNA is TGCGCCAGCAGCCAAGAAGGGACACCAGATACGCAGTATTTT. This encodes CASSQEGTPDTQYF.

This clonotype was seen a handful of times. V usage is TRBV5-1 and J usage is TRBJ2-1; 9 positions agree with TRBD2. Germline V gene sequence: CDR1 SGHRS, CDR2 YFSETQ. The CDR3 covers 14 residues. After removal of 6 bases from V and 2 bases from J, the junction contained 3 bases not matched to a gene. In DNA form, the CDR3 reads TGCGCCAGCACGACTAGCGGAGCCTACAATGAGCAGTTCTTC. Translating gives CASTTSGAYNEQFF.